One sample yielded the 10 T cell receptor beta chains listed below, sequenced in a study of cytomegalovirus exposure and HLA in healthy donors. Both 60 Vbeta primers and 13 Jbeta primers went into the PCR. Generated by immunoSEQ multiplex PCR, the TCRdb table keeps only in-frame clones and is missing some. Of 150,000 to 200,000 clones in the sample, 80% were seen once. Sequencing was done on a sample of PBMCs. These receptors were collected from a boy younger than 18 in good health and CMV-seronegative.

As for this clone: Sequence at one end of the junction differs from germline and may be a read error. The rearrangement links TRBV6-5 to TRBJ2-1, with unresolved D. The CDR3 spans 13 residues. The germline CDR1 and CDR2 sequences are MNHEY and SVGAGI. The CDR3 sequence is CASRPLDSRRQLF. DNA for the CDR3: TGTGCCAGCAGACCCCTTGACTCGCGCCGGCAGCTCTTC.

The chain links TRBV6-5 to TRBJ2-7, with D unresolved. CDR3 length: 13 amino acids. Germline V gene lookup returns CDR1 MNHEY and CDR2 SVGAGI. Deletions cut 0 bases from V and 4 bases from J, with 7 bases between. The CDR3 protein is CASSYSLLYEQYF. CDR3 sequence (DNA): TGTGCCAGCAGTTACTCATTATTATACGAGCAGTACTTC.

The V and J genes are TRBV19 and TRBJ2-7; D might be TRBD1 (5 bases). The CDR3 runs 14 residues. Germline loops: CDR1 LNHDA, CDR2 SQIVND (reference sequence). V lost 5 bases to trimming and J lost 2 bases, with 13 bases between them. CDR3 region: CASSVPGSAYEQYF. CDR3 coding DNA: TGTGCCAGTAGTGTTCCAGGGTCAGCCTACGAGCAGTACTTC.

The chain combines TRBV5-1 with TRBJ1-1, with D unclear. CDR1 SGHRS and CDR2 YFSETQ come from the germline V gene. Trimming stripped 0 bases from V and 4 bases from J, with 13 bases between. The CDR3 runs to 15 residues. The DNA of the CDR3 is TGCGCCAGCAGCTTGGATGATAACCTCGGCACTGAAGCTTTCTTT. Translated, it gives CASSLDDNLGTEAFF.

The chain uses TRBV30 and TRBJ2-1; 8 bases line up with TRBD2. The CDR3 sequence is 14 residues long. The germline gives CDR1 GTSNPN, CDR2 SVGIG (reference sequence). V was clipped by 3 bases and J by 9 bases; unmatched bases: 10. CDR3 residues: CAWRALAGTGEQFF. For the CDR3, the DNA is TGTGCCTGGAGAGCCTTAGCGGGAACTGGTGAGCAGTTCTTC.

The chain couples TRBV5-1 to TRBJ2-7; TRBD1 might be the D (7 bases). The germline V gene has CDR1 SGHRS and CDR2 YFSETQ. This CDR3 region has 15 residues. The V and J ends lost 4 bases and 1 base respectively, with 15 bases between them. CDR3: CASSAQGGVSYEQYF. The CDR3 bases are TGCGCCAGCAGCGCTCAGGGGGGAGTTTCCTACGAGCAGTACTTC.

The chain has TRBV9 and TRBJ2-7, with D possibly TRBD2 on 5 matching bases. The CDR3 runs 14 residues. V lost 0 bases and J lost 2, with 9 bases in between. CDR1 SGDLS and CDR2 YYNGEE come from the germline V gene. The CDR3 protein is CASSVDLGAYEQYF. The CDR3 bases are TGTGCCAGCAGCGTAGACCTCGGGGCCTACGAGCAGTACTTC.

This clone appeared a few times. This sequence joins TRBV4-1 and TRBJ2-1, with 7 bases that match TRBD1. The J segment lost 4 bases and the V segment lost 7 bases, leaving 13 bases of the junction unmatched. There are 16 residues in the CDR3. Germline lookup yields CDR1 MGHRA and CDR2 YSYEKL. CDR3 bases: TGCGCCAGCACCCCTTTACCCGGGACAGAGTACAATGAGCAGTTCTTC. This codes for CASTPLPGTEYNEQFF.

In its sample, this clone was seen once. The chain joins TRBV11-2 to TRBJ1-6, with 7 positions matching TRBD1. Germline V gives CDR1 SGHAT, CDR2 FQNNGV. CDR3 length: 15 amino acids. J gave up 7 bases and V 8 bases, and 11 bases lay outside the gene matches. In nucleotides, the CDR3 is TGTGCCAGCCGACGGGGTGACAGGGAAAATTCACCCCTCCACTTT. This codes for CASRRGDRENSPLHF.

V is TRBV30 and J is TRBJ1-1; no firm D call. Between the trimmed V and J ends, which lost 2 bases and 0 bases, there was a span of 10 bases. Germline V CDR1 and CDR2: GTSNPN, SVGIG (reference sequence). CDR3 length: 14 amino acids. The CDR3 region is CAWSFGVMNTEAFF. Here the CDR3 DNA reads TGTGCCTGGAGTTTCGGAGTAATGAACACTGAAGCTTTCTTT.